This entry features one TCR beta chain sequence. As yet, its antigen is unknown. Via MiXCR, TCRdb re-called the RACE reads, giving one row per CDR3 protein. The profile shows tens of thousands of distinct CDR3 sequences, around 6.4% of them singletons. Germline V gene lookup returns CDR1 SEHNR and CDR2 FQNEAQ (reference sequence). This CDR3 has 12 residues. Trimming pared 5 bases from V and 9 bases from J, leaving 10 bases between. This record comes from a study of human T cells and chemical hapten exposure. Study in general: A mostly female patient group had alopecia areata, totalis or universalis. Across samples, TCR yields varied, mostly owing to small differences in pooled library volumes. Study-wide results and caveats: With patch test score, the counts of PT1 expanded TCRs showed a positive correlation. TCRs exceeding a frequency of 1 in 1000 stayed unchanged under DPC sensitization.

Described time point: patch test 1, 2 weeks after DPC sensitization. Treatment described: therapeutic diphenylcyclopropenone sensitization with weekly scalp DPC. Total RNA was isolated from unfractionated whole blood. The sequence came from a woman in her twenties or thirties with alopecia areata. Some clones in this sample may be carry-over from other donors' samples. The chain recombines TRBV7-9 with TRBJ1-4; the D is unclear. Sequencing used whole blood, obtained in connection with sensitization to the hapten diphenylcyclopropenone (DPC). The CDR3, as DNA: TGTGCCAGCAGCCTCTTCGATCAAAAACTGTTTTTT. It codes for CASSLFDQKLFF.